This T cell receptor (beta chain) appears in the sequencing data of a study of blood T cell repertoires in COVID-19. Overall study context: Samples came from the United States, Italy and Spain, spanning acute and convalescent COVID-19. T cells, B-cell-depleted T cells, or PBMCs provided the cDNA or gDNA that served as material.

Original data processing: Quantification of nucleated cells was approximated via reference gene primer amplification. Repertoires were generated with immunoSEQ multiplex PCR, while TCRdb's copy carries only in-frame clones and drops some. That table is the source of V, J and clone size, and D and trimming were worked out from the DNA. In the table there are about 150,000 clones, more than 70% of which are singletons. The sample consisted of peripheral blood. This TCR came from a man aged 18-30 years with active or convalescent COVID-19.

The DNA of the CDR3 is TGCGCCAGCAGTGAGTGGGGAACGGGAGACTATGGCTACACCTTC. It yields the protein CASSEWGTGDYGYTF. The chain carries TRBV10-2 and TRBJ1-2; D is unclear. V shed 1 base and J shed 3 bases, with 12 bases lying between them. The CDR3 loop spans 15 amino acids. CDR1 is WSHSY, CDR2 SAAADI, per germline.